Listed here are 9 T cell receptor beta chains from one sample, sequenced in a study of blood T cell repertoires in COVID-19. Clones were sequenced by immunoSEQ multiplex PCR, and TCRdb holds only the in-frame ones, with some missing. The sample consists of approximately 270,000 clones, around 85% of them appearing once. The sequenced material came from peripheral blood. These TCRs come from a man older than 75 with acute or convalescent COVID-19.

This clone showed up just once. The rearrangement uses TRBV24-1 and TRBJ2-2; 9 bases map to TRBD1. Germline V CDR1 and CDR2: KGHDR, SFDVKD. This CDR3 has 17 residues. Trimming cost V 4 bases and J 6 bases; bases outside gene matches: 11. The chain's CDR3 is CATSDTFGQGIPGELFF. In nucleotides, the CDR3 is TGTGCCACCAGTGACACGTTTGGACAGGGGATCCCCGGGGAGCTGTTTTTT.

The chain employs TRBV2 and TRBJ1-1, with 7 positions matching TRBD1. CDR1 is SNHLY, CDR2 FYNNEI, per germline. V was pared by 6 bases and J by 1 base, with 5 bases of the junction left unmatched. The CDR3 extends over 14 amino acids. The CDR3: CASRYRGRNTEAFF. The CDR3 DNA reads as TGTGCCAGCAGGTACAGGGGCCGGAACACTGAAGCTTTCTTT.

The chain links TRBV30 to TRBJ2-1; 10 bases align to TRBD2. Germline CDR1 is GTSNPN and CDR2 is SVGIG (reference sequence). CDR3 length: 13 amino acids. The V and J ends lost 2 bases and 9 bases, in that order; junction bases with no gene match: 4. CDR3 loop: CAWSSGRASEQFF. The CDR3 DNA reads as TGTGCCTGGAGTAGCGGGAGGGCCAGTGAGCAGTTCTTC.

The chain couples TRBV27 to TRBJ2-3; 9 bases match TRBD1. The V segment lost 6 bases and the J segment 6 bases; nucleotides outside the gene matches: 13. This CDR3 has 16 residues. The germline CDR1 and CDR2 sequences are MNHEY and SMNVEV (reference sequence). The CDR3 bases are TGTGCCAGCAGCCCCCGCTGGACAGGGGCGGGGGATACGCAGTATTTT. It is translated as CASSPRWTGAGDTQYF.

As to this clone: At the DNA level, this CDR3 is encoded by other sequences in the same sample as well. The chain uses TRBV18 and TRBJ2-7; TRBD1 agrees at 7 bases. Trimming cost V 0 bases and J 3 bases; bases outside gene matches: 8. The CDR3 totals 16 residues. CDR1 and CDR2 (germline): KGHSH, LQKENI. Here the CDR3 reads CASSPPGGQGVYEQYF. DNA for the CDR3: TGTGCCAGCTCACCACCGGGCGGGCAGGGGGTCTACGAGCAGTACTTC. The full variable domain, its missing parts supplied by reference TRBV18 and TRBJ2-7, is NAGVMQNPRHLVRRRGQEARLRCSPMKGHSHVYWYRQLPEEGLKFMVYLQKENIIDESGMPKERFSAEFPKEGPSILRIQQVVRGDSAAYFCASSPPGGQGVYEQYFGPGTRLTVT.

Notes on this clone: The same CDR3 is also encoded by other DNA sequences in this sample. This chain uses TRBV18 with TRBJ2-7; 9 positions match TRBD1. Germline V gene data show CDR1 as KGHSH and CDR2 as LQKENI. V dropped 3 bases and J dropped 5; count of bases not matched to a gene: 2. This CDR3 spans 13 amino acids. The CDR3 sequence: CASSPRTGDEQYF. In DNA form, the CDR3 reads TGTGCCAGCTCACCGCGGACAGGGGACGAGCAGTACTTC.

The chain employs TRBV7-6 and TRBJ2-7; D gene uncertain. This CDR3 has 15 residues. The germline gives CDR1 SGHVS, CDR2 FNYEAQ. Trimming stripped 5 bases from V and 1 base from J, with 15 bases between. The CDR3 DNA follows: TGTGCCAGCAGCCCTAACCCCTCCTCTTCCTACGAGCAGTACTTC. This gives the protein CASSPNPSSSYEQYF. The complete variable domain, with remaining parts taken from reference TRBV7-6 and TRBJ2-7, reads GAGVSQSPRYKVTKRGQDVALRCDPISGHVSLYWYRQALGQGPEFLTYFNYEAQQDKSGLPNDRFSAERPEGSISTLTIQRTEQRDSAMYRCASSPNPSSSYEQYFGPGTRLTVT.

The V call is TRBV5-1, the J call TRBJ2-5, with TRBD1 as a possible D gene (6 bases). The ends were cut back, 6 bases at V and 5 bases at J, with 26 bases in the middle. The germline CDR1 and CDR2 sequences are SGHRS and YFSETQ. This CDR3 spans 17 amino acids. CDR3 region: CASNPTGQPSLSETQYF. Written as DNA, the CDR3 is TGCGCCAGCAACCCTACGGGACAACCCTCATTAAGTGAGACCCAGTACTTC.

This sequence joins TRBV10-2 and TRBJ1-1; D not resolved. Germline CDR1 is WSHSY and CDR2 is SAAADI. V lost 2 bases, J lost 7 bases, and 11 bases lay in between. There are 13 residues in the CDR3. The CDR3 reads CASSEGVDGEAFF. CDR3 sequence (DNA): TGCGCCAGCAGTGAGGGAGTCGACGGTGAAGCTTTCTTT.